The count of the clone carrying this T cell receptor (beta chain) is one. The CDR3 is 16 residues long. CDR1 and CDR2 from the germline V gene are LNHDA and SQIVND (reference sequence). This entry is derived from a study of blood T cells in healthy people across ages. Together with a sample-barcoded 5' primer, a J-beta primer mix was included in a second PCR lasting about 6 to 11 cycles. TCRdb reprocessed the 5' RACE reads via MiXCR and lists one record per CDR3 protein. The data contain over 600,000 distinct CDR3 sequences, roughly 41% of them seen just once; the ten biggest clones take up about 32%.

V is TRBV19 and J is TRBJ2-4; TRBD1 might be the D (6 bases). The DNA end lines up better with TRBJ2-5; the J call may be wrong. The TCR comes from a man older than 75 in good health. The sequenced sample consisted of blood. Here the CDR3 reads CASSAGPGQGRGTQYF. In DNA form, the CDR3 reads TGTGCCAGTAGTGCTGGACCGGGACAAGGGAGAGGGACCCAGTACTTC.